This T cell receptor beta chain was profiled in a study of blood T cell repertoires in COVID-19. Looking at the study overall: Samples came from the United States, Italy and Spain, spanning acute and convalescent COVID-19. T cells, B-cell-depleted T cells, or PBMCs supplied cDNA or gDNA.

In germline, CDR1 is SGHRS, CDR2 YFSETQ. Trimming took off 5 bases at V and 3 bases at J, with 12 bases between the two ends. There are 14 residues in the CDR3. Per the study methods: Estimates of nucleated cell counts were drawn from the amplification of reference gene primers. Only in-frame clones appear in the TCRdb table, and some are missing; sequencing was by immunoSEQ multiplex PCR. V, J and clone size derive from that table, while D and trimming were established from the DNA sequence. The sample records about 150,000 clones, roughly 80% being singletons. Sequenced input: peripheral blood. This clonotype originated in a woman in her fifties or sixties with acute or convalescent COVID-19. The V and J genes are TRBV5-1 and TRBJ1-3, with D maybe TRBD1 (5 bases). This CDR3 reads CASRGTNGGNTIYF. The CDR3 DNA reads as TGCGCCAGCAGGGGGACTAACGGTGGAAACACCATATATTTT.